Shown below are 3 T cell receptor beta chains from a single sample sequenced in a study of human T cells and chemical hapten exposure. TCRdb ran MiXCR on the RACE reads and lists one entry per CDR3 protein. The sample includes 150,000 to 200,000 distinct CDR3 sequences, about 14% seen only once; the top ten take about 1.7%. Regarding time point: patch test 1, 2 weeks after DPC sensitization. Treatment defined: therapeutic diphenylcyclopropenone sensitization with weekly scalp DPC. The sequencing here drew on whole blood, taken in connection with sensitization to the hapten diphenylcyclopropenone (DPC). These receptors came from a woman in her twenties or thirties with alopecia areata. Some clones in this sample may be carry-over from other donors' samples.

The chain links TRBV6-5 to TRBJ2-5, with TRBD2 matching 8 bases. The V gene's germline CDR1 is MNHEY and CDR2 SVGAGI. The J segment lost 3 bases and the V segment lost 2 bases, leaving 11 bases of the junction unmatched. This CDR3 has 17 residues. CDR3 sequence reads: CASSYDLSGGSEETQYF. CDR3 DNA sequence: TGTGCCAGCAGTTACGACCTATCGGGGGGGAGTGAAGAGACCCAGTACTTC.

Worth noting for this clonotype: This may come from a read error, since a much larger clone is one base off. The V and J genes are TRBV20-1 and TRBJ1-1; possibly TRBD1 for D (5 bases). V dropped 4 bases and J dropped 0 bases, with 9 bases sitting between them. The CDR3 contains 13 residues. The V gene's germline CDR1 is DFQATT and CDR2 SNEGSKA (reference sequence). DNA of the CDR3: TGCAGTGCTAACCGGGACCTGAACACTGAAGCTTTCTTT. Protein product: CSANRDLNTEAFF.

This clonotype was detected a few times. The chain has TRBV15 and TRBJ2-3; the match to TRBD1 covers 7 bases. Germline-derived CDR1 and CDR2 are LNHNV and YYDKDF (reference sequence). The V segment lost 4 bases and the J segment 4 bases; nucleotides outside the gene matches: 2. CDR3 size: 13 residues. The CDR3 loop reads CATSKGAADTQYF. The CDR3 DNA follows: TGTGCCACCAGCAAGGGGGCGGCAGATACGCAGTATTTT.